A selection of T cell receptor beta chains follows, all from one sample in a study of T cell responses to AZD1222 COVID-19 vaccine. Using immunoSEQ multiplex PCR, the repertoire was profiled, and TCRdb retains in-frame clones only, with some absent. The sample shows about 110,000 clones, 94% of them seen only once. The material sequenced was peripheral blood, taken 28 days after the second AZD1222 dose. These receptors were collected from an adult who received the AZD1222 COVID-19 vaccine. CDR3s include the opening cysteine and the closing phenylalanine or tryptophan. Fields, in order: CDR3 length, clone size, D gene, V gene, J gene, CDR3 DNA, CDR3 protein. D genes are given only for firm matches. A row's size may be missing; if present it is once, few, many or a size class.

cdr3_length: 17
clone_size: NA
d_call: TRBD1
v_call: TRBV15
j_call: TRBJ1-6
cdr3_nt: TGTGCCACCAGCACTCTCTCGACAGGGGCCACGGGCTCACCCCTCCACTTT
cdr3_aa: CATSTLSTGATGSPLHF

cdr3_length: 15
clone_size: once
d_call: TRBD1
v_call: TRBV10-2
j_call: TRBJ1-3
cdr3_nt: TGCGCCAGTAGGACAGGGGAGTCTCCTGGAAACACCATATATTTT
cdr3_aa: CASRTGESPGNTIYF

cdr3_length: 16
clone_size: once
d_call: NA
v_call: TRBV7-2
j_call: TRBJ2-5
cdr3_nt: TGTGCCAGCAGCCTAAGACGGGGCGGAGGGGGAGAGACCCAGTACTTC
cdr3_aa: CASSLRRGGGGETQYF

cdr3_length: 13
clone_size: NA
d_call: NA
v_call: TRBV2
j_call: TRBJ2-1
cdr3_nt: TGTGCCAGCAGCTTTACTAGTTACAATGAGCAGTTCTTC
cdr3_aa: CASSFTSYNEQFF

cdr3_length: 15
clone_size: NA
d_call: NA
v_call: TRBV27
j_call: TRBJ2-3
cdr3_nt: TGTGCCAGCAGTTTAGCGGCGGCTTACACAGATACGCAGTATTTT
cdr3_aa: CASSLAAAYTDTQYF

cdr3_length: 14
clone_size: NA
d_call: NA
v_call: TRBV19
j_call: TRBJ1-1
cdr3_nt: TGTGCCAGTCTTATCACAGGGTCATACACTGAAGCTTTCTTT
cdr3_aa: CASLITGSYTEAFF

cdr3_length: 15
clone_size: NA
d_call: TRBD1
v_call: TRBV7-9
j_call: TRBJ1-2
cdr3_nt: TGTGCCAGCAGCCTATCTAGGGACAGGGGGCAAGGCTACACCTTC
cdr3_aa: CASSLSRDRGQGYTF

cdr3_length: 17
clone_size: NA
d_call: NA
v_call: TRBV24-1
j_call: TRBJ1-3
cdr3_nt: TGTGCCCCGATCCCCCATATAGCAACCTACTCTGGAAACACCATATATTTT
cdr3_aa: CAPIPHIATYSGNTIYF

cdr3_length: 14
clone_size: NA
d_call: TRBD2
v_call: TRBV6-5
j_call: TRBJ2-1
cdr3_nt: TGTGCCAGCAGTCCTTCGGGAGGGGTTAATGAGCAGTTCTTC
cdr3_aa: CASSPSGGVNEQFF

cdr3_length: 16
clone_size: NA
d_call: NA
v_call: TRBV6-5
j_call: TRBJ1-2
cdr3_nt: TGTGCCAGCAGTTCCCCCGGACGGAATGCTAACTATGGCTACACCTTC
cdr3_aa: CASSSPGRNANYGYTF

cdr3_length: 13
clone_size: NA
d_call: NA
v_call: TRBV27
j_call: TRBJ1-5
cdr3_nt: TGTGCCAGCAGTTTATACCCGAATCAGCCCCAGCATTTT
cdr3_aa: CASSLYPNQPQHF

cdr3_length: 13
clone_size: NA
d_call: NA
v_call: TRBV12-3/TRBV12-4
j_call: TRBJ1-5
cdr3_nt: TGTGCCAGCAGTTTAAGTGAGAATCAGCCCCAGCATTTT
cdr3_aa: CASSLSENQPQHF

cdr3_length: 11
clone_size: NA
d_call: NA
v_call: TRBV7-8
j_call: TRBJ2-2
cdr3_nt: TGTGCCAGCAGCCCTGGCGGGGAGCTGTTTTTT
cdr3_aa: CASSPGGELFF

cdr3_length: 12
clone_size: NA
d_call: NA
v_call: TRBV12-3/TRBV12-4
j_call: TRBJ1-2
cdr3_nt: TGTGCCAGCAGTTCCGCGGGTGGTGGCTACACCTTC
cdr3_aa: CASSSAGGGYTF

cdr3_length: 15
clone_size: once
d_call: NA
v_call: TRBV4-1
j_call: TRBJ1-4
cdr3_nt: TGCGCCAGCAGCCAAAACTGGGGCCGGAATGAAAAACTGTTTTTT
cdr3_aa: CASSQNWGRNEKLFF

cdr3_length: 14
clone_size: NA
d_call: NA
v_call: TRBV3-1/TRBV3-2
j_call: TRBJ1-2
cdr3_nt: TGTGCCAGCAGCCAAGTTGACCTGTGGGGTGGCTACACCTTC
cdr3_aa: CASSQVDLWGGYTF

cdr3_length: 15
clone_size: NA
d_call: TRBD1
v_call: TRBV24-1
j_call: TRBJ2-2
cdr3_nt: TGTGCCACCAGTGACCCCAGGGGGTTCGCCGGGGAGCTGTTTTTT
cdr3_aa: CATSDPRGFAGELFF

cdr3_length: 14
clone_size: NA
d_call: TRBD1
v_call: TRBV27
j_call: TRBJ2-7
cdr3_nt: TGTGCCAGCAGTTCGGGACAGAACCACTACGAGCAGTACTTC
cdr3_aa: CASSSGQNHYEQYF

cdr3_length: 12
clone_size: NA
d_call: NA
v_call: TRBV12-3/TRBV12-4
j_call: TRBJ1-2
cdr3_nt: TGTGCCAGCAGCCCCACGCGGGTCGGCTACACCTTC
cdr3_aa: CASSPTRVGYTF

cdr3_length: 16
clone_size: NA
d_call: NA
v_call: TRBV14
j_call: TRBJ1-1
cdr3_nt: TGTGCCAGCAGCCAAGATGTGGGGTACCCTAACACTGAAGCTTTCTTT
cdr3_aa: CASSQDVGYPNTEAFF

cdr3_length: 15
clone_size: NA
d_call: NA
v_call: TRBV6-5
j_call: TRBJ1-5
cdr3_nt: TGTGCCAGCAGGATGGCAGGGCCCTCCAATCAGCCCCAGCATTTT
cdr3_aa: CASRMAGPSNQPQHF

cdr3_length: 18
clone_size: NA
d_call: TRBD2
v_call: TRBV7-6
j_call: TRBJ2-1
cdr3_nt: TGTGCCAGCAGCTTAGGGACTAGCCCAGAAAGCTCCTACAATGAGCAGTTCTTC
cdr3_aa: CASSLGTSPESSYNEQFF

cdr3_length: 13
clone_size: once
d_call: NA
v_call: TRBV28
j_call: TRBJ2-7
cdr3_nt: TGTGCCAGCAGTTCGAGAGGGGTCTTGGAGCAGTACTTC
cdr3_aa: CASSSRGVLEQYF

cdr3_length: 12
clone_size: NA
d_call: TRBD1
v_call: TRBV3-1/TRBV3-2
j_call: TRBJ1-1
cdr3_nt: TGTGCCAGCAGCCCGGGACAGGGAAAAGCTTTCTTT
cdr3_aa: CASSPGQGKAFF

cdr3_length: 14
clone_size: NA
d_call: NA
v_call: TRBV7-9
j_call: TRBJ2-4
cdr3_nt: TGTGCCAGCAGCTTTTCTGGAGGGGAGGGGGTTTGGTACTTC
cdr3_aa: CASSFSGGEGVWYF

cdr3_length: 17
clone_size: NA
d_call: TRBD2
v_call: TRBV5-1
j_call: TRBJ2-3
cdr3_nt: TGCGCCAGCAGGGGACTAGCGGGGGTTGTAGGCACAGATACGCAGTATTTT
cdr3_aa: CASRGLAGVVGTDTQYF

cdr3_length: 15
clone_size: NA
d_call: NA
v_call: TRBV6-1
j_call: TRBJ1-1
cdr3_nt: TGTGCCAGCAGTGATCATTATGGGGGCGATACTGAAGCTTTCTTT
cdr3_aa: CASSDHYGGDTEAFF

cdr3_length: 14
clone_size: NA
d_call: TRBD1
v_call: TRBV5-1
j_call: TRBJ2-1
cdr3_nt: TGCGCCAGCAGCAGAAGGGACAGGGGGAATGAGCAGTTCTTC
cdr3_aa: CASSRRDRGNEQFF

cdr3_length: 16
clone_size: NA
d_call: TRBD2
v_call: TRBV11-2
j_call: TRBJ2-7
cdr3_nt: TGTGCCAGCAGCCTAATAGCGGGAGGTTCGTTCTACGAGCAGTACTTC
cdr3_aa: CASSLIAGGSFYEQYF

cdr3_length: 12
clone_size: NA
d_call: NA
v_call: TRBV27
j_call: TRBJ2-2
cdr3_nt: TGTGCCAGCACGGGGGCCGGGGGGGAGCTGTTTTTT
cdr3_aa: CASTGAGGELFF

cdr3_length: 17
clone_size: NA
d_call: NA
v_call: TRBV7-9
j_call: TRBJ2-6
cdr3_nt: TGTGCCAGCAGCTTTCAACAGGGACACTCTGGGGCCAACGTCCTGACTTTC
cdr3_aa: CASSFQQGHSGANVLTF

cdr3_length: 16
clone_size: once
d_call: TRBD1
v_call: TRBV7-9
j_call: TRBJ1-3
cdr3_nt: TGTGCCAGCAGCACCGCGGACAGGGTCTCTGGAAACACCATATATTTT
cdr3_aa: CASSTADRVSGNTIYF

cdr3_length: 19
clone_size: NA
d_call: TRBD1
v_call: TRBV4-1
j_call: TRBJ1-3
cdr3_nt: TGCGCCAGCAGCCAAGGGACAGGGAAAAATTTAATCTCTGGAAACACCATATATTTT
cdr3_aa: CASSQGTGKNLISGNTIYF

cdr3_length: 15
clone_size: NA
d_call: TRBD2
v_call: TRBV19
j_call: TRBJ2-7
cdr3_nt: TGTGCCAGTAGTCCCTCTAGCGGGTCTTTTTACGAGCAGTACTTC
cdr3_aa: CASSPSSGSFYEQYF

cdr3_length: 16
clone_size: NA
d_call: NA
v_call: TRBV21-1
j_call: TRBJ1-6
cdr3_nt: TGTGCCAGCCTCCAACAGGTGAGCTCCTATAATTCACCCCTCCACTTT
cdr3_aa: CASLQQVSSYNSPLHF

cdr3_length: 18
clone_size: NA
d_call: TRBD2
v_call: TRBV4-1
j_call: TRBJ2-5
cdr3_nt: TGCGCCAGCAGCCAAGGTCTACTGGCGGGGGGTCCAGGGGAGACCCAGTACTTC
cdr3_aa: CASSQGLLAGGPGETQYF

cdr3_length: 13
clone_size: NA
d_call: NA
v_call: TRBV20-1
j_call: TRBJ1-1
cdr3_nt: TGCAGTGCTAGTTGGGGGGCGCGTACTGAAGCTTTCTTT
cdr3_aa: CSASWGARTEAFF

cdr3_length: 17
clone_size: NA
d_call: TRBD2
v_call: TRBV7-8
j_call: TRBJ2-1
cdr3_nt: TGTGCCAGCAGCTTAGTAGGCAGCGGGGGGCCCTACAATGAGCAGTTCTTC
cdr3_aa: CASSLVGSGGPYNEQFF

cdr3_length: 14
clone_size: NA
d_call: NA
v_call: TRBV7-8
j_call: TRBJ1-3
cdr3_nt: TGTGCCAGCAGCTTATACGGGTCAGGAAACACCATATATTTT
cdr3_aa: CASSLYGSGNTIYF

cdr3_length: 14
clone_size: NA
d_call: NA
v_call: TRBV19
j_call: TRBJ1-6
cdr3_nt: TGTGCCAGTAGTAACAGAAATAGGGGCTCACCCCTCCACTTT
cdr3_aa: CASSNRNRGSPLHF

cdr3_length: 15
clone_size: NA
d_call: NA
v_call: TRBV5-6
j_call: TRBJ1-2
cdr3_nt: TGTGCCAGCAGCGGGCGGGGACGGGGGTCCGGAGGCTACACCTTC
cdr3_aa: CASSGRGRGSGGYTF

cdr3_length: 14
clone_size: NA
d_call: TRBD1
v_call: TRBV27
j_call: TRBJ2-3
cdr3_nt: TGTGCCAGCTCGACAGGGATTAGCACAGATACGCAGTATTTT
cdr3_aa: CASSTGISTDTQYF

cdr3_length: 16
clone_size: NA
d_call: TRBD2
v_call: TRBV7-2
j_call: TRBJ2-1
cdr3_nt: TGTGCCAGCAGTCACTTAGCGGGAGGGCCATGGGGTGAGCAGTTCTTC
cdr3_aa: CASSHLAGGPWGEQFF

cdr3_length: 18
clone_size: NA
d_call: NA
v_call: TRBV23-1
j_call: TRBJ1-2
cdr3_nt: TGCGCCAGCAGTCAATGGGGGATCGACAGTTCGCGGAACTATGGCTACACCTTC
cdr3_aa: CASSQWGIDSSRNYGYTF

cdr3_length: 15
clone_size: once
d_call: NA
v_call: TRBV6-5
j_call: TRBJ1-1
cdr3_nt: TGTGCCAGCAGCGGGGTGTGGGGGGCGAACACTGAAGCTTTCTTT
cdr3_aa: CASSGVWGANTEAFF

cdr3_length: 16
clone_size: once
d_call: NA
v_call: TRBV6-1
j_call: TRBJ1-4
cdr3_nt: TGTGCCAGCAGTGAAGCGGGACGCCTAACTAATGAAAAACTGTTTTTT
cdr3_aa: CASSEAGRLTNEKLFF

cdr3_length: 13
clone_size: NA
d_call: NA
v_call: TRBV2
j_call: TRBJ1-1
cdr3_nt: TGTGCCAGCAGATCCACGGCGAACACTGAAGCTTTCTTT
cdr3_aa: CASRSTANTEAFF

cdr3_length: 15
clone_size: NA
d_call: NA
v_call: TRBV18
j_call: TRBJ1-1
cdr3_nt: TGTGCCAGCTCACCACCGTTCGGTGTGAACCCTGAAGCTTTCTTT
cdr3_aa: CASSPPFGVNPEAFF

cdr3_length: 15
clone_size: NA
d_call: NA
v_call: TRBV18
j_call: TRBJ1-1
cdr3_nt: TGTGCCAGCTCACCAGCAGGGTTTGGGAACACTGAAGCTTTCTTT
cdr3_aa: CASSPAGFGNTEAFF

cdr3_length: 16
clone_size: NA
d_call: NA
v_call: TRBV25-1
j_call: TRBJ2-5
cdr3_nt: TGTGCCAGCAGTGAATATGCGGGCCGGTCGACCGAGACCCAGTACTTC
cdr3_aa: CASSEYAGRSTETQYF

cdr3_length: 16
clone_size: NA
d_call: TRBD2
v_call: TRBV5-1
j_call: TRBJ2-3
cdr3_nt: TGCGCCAGCAGAACAGGTAGCGGGGGGGCCCCAGATACGCAGTATTTT
cdr3_aa: CASRTGSGGAPDTQYF